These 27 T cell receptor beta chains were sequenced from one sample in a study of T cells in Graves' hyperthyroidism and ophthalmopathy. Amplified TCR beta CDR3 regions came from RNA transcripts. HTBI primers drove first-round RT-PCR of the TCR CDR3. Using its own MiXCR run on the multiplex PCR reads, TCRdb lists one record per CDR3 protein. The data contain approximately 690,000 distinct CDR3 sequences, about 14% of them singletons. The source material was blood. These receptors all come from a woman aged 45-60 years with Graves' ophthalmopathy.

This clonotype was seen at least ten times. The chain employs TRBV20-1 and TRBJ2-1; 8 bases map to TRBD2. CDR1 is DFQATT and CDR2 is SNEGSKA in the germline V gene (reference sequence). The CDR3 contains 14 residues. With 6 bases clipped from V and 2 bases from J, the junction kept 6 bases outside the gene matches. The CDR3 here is CSALAGGAYNEQFF. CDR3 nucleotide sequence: TGCAGTGCCCTAGCGGGTGGAGCCTACAATGAGCAGTTCTTC.

CDR3 sequence (DNA): TGTGCCAGCAGAGAACAGGGGTTCTATGAGCAGTTCTTC. Protein sequence: CASREQGFYEQFF. The V gene is TRBV6-1, the J gene TRBJ2-1, with 7 bases aligning to TRBD1. With 6 bases clipped from V and 8 bases from J, the junction kept 7 bases outside the gene matches. The germline V gene encodes CDR1 MNHNS and CDR2 SASEGT. The CDR3 length is 13 residues.

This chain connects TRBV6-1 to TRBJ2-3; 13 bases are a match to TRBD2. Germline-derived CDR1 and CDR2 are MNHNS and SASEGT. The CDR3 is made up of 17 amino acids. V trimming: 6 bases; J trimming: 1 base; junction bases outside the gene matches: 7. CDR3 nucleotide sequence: TGTGCCAGCAGACGCGGGACTAGCGGGATTCGCACAGATACGCAGTATTTT. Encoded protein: CASRRGTSGIRTDTQYF.

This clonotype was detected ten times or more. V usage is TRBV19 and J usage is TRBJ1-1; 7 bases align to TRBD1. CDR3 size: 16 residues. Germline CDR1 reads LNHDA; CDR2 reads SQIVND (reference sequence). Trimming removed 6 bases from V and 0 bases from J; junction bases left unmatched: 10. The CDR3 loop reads CASSIQHTGVNTEAFF. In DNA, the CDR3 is TGTGCCAGTAGCATACAACATACAGGGGTGAACACTGAAGCTTTCTTT. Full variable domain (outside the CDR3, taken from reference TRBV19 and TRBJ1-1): DGGITQSPKYLFRKEGQNVTLSCEQNLNHDAMYWYRQDPGQGLRLIYYSQIVNDFQKGDIAEGYSVSREKKESFPLTVTSAQKNPTAFYLCASSIQHTGVNTEAFFGQGTRLTVV.

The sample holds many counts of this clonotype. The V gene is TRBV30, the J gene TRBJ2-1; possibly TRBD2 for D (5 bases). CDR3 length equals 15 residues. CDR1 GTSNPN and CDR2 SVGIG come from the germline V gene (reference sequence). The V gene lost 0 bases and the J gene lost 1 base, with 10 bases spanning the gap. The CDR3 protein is CAWSVVTSSYNEQFF. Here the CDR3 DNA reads TGTGCCTGGAGTGTAGTTACTAGTTCCTACAATGAGCAGTTCTTC.

CDR3 DNA sequence: TGTGCCACCAGTGATTTGGGTAGGGGGCAAACCGGGGAGCTGTTTTTT. Amino acid sequence: CATSDLGRGQTGELFF. The chain combines TRBV24-1 with TRBJ2-2; 7 nucleotides align to TRBD1. Per the germline V gene, CDR1 is KGHDR and CDR2 is SFDVKD. The CDR3 is 16 amino acids. J was trimmed by 5 bases and V by 0 bases; bases with no gene match: 5.

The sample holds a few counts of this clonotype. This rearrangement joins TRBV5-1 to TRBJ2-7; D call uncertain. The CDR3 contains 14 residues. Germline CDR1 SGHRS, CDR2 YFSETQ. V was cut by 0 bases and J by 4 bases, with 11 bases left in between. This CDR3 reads CASSLDPFTYEQYF. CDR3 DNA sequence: TGCGCCAGCAGCTTGGACCCGTTCACTTACGAGCAGTACTTC.

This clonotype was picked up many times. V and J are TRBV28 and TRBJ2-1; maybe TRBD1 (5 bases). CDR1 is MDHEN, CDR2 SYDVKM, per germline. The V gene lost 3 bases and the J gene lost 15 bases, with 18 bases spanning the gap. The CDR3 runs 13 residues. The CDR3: CASSFNSIGAPFF. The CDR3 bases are TGTGCCAGCAGTTTCAACTCAATAGGGGCCCCGTTCTTC. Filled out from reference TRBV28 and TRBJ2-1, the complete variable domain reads DVKVTQSSRYLVKRTGEKVFLECVQDMDHENMFWYRQDPGLGLRLIYFSYDVKMKEKGDIPEGYSVSREKKERFSLILESASTNQTSMYLCASSFNSIGAPFFGPGTRLTVL.

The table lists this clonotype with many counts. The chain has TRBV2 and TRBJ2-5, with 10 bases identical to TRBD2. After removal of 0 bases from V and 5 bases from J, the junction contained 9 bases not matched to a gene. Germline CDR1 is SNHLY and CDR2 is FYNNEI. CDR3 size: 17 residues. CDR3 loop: CASSEAGLGLAVETQYF. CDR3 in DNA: TGTGCCAGCAGTGAAGCGGGACTTGGACTAGCGGTGGAGACCCAGTACTTC.

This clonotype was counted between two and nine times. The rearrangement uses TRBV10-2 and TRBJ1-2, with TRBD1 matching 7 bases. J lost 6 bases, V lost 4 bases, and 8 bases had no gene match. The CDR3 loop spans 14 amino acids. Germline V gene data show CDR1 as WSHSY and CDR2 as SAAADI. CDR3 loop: CASSVLGTDNGYTF. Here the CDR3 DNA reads TGCGCCAGCAGTGTCCTCGGGACAGATAATGGCTACACCTTC.

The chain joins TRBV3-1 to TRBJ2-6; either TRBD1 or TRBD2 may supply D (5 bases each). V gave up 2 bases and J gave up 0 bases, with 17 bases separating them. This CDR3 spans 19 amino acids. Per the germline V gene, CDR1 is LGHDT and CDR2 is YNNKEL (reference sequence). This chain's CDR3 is CASSQWDGTAISGANVLTF. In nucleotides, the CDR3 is TGTGCCAGCAGCCAATGGGACGGTACTGCGATCTCTGGGGCCAACGTCCTGACTTTC.

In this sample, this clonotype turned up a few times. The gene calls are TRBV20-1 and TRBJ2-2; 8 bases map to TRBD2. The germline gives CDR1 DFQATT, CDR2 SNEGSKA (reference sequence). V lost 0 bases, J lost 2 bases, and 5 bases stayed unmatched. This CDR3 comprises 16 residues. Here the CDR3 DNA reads TGCAGTGCTAGAGATCCACGGGAGGGAAACACCGGGGAGCTGTTTTTT. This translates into CSARDPREGNTGELFF.

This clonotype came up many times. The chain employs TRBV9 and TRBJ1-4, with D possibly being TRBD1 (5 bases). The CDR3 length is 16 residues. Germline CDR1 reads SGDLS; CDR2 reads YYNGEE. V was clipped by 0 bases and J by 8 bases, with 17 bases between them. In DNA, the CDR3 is TGTGCCAGCAGCGTAGGGGCGATTACAGGATCAGAAAAACTGTTTTTT. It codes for CASSVGAITGSEKLFF. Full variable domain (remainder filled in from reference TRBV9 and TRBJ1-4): DSGVTQTPKHLITATGQRVTLRCSPRSGDLSVYWYQQSLDQGLQFLIQYYNGEERAKGNILERFSAQQFPDLHSELNLSSLELGDSALYFCASSVGAITGSEKLFFGSGTQLSVL.

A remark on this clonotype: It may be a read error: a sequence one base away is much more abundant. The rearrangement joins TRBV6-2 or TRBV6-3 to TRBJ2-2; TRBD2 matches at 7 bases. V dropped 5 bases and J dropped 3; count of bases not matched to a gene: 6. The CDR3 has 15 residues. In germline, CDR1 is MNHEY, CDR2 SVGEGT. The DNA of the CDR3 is TGTGCCAGCAGTGTAGGCCTAGCGGACACCGGGGAGCTGTTTTTT. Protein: CASSVGLADTGELFF.

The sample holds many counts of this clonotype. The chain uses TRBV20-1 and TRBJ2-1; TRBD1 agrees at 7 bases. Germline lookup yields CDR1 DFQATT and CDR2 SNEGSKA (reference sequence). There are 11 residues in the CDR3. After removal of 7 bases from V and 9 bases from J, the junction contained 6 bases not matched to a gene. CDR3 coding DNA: TGCAGTGGAACCCGACAGGGTGAGCAGTTCTTC. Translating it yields CSGTRQGEQFF.

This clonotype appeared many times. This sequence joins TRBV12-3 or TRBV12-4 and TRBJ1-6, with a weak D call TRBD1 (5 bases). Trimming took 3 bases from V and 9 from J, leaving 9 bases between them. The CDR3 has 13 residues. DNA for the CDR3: TGTGCCAGCAGTTTGGGGGGGAGTTCACCCCTCCACTTT. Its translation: CASSLGGSSPLHF.

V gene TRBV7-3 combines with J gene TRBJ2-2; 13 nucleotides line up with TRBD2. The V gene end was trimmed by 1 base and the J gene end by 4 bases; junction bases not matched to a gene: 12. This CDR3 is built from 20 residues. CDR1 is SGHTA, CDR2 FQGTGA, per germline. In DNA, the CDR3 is TGTGCCAGCAGCTTAAAAGGGAGGACTAGCGGGAGATCCGGCACCGGGGAGCTGTTTTTT. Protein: CASSLKGRTSGRSGTGELFF. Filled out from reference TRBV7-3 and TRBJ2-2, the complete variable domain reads GAGVSQTPSNKVTEKGKYVELRCDPISGHTALYWYRQSLGQGPEFLIYFQGTGAADDSGLPNDRFFAVRPEGSVSTLKIQRTERGDSAVYLCASSLKGRTSGRSGTGELFFGEGSRLTVL.

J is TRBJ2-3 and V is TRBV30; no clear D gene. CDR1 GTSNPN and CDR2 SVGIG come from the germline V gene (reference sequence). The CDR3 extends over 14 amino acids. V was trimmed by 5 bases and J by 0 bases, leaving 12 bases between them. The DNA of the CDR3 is TGTGCCTGGGACTCAGGACCTAGCACAGATACGCAGTATTTT. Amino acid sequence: CAWDSGPSTDTQYF.

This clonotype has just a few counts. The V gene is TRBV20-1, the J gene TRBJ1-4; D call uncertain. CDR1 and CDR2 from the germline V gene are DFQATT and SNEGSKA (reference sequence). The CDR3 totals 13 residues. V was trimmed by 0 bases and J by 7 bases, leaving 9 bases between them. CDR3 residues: CSARDAVSEKLFF. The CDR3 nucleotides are TGCAGTGCTAGAGACGCCGTTAGTGAAAAACTGTTTTTT.

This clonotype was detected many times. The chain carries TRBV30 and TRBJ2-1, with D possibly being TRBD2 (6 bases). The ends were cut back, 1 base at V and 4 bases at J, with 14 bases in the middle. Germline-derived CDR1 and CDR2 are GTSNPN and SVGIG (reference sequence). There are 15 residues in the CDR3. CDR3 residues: CAWSEATSGYNEQFF. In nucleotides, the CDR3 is TGTGCCTGGAGTGAGGCGACTAGTGGTTACAATGAGCAGTTCTTC.

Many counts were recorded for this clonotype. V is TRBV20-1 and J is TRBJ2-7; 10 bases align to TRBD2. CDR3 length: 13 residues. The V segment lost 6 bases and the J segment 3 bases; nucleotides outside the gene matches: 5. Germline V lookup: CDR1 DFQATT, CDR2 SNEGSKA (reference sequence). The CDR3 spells CSAHTSGNYEQYF. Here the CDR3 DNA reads TGCAGTGCCCATACTAGCGGGAACTACGAGCAGTACTTC.

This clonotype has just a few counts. CDR3 region: CAWTHAGTILQETQYF. The CDR3 nucleotides are TGTGCCTGGACTCATGCCGGGACTATTTTACAAGAGACCCAGTACTTC. The gene calls are TRBV30 and TRBJ2-5; 7 bases are a match to TRBD2. Trimming at V came to 4 bases and at J to 2 bases, leaving 13 bases not matched to a gene. Per the germline V gene, CDR1 is GTSNPN and CDR2 is SVGIG (reference sequence). CDR3 length equals 16 residues.

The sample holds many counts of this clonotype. This chain's CDR3 is CASSYSAQRNNEQFF. CDR3 in DNA: TGTGCCAGCAGTTACTCTGCTCAGCGGAACAATGAGCAGTTCTTC. The chain combines TRBV6-2 or TRBV6-3 with TRBJ2-1; TRBD2 might be the D (5 bases). The germline CDR1 and CDR2 sequences are MNHEY and SVGEGT. The CDR3 runs 15 residues. The V end lost 0 bases, the J end lost 5 bases, and 11 bases lay between the germline ends.

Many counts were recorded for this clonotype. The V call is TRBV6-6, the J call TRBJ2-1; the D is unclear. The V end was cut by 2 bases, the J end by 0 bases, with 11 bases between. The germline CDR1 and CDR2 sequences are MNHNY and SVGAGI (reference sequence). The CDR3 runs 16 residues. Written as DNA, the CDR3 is TGTGCCAGCAGTTACCAACCTAGTTCCTCCTACAATGAGCAGTTCTTC. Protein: CASSYQPSSSYNEQFF.

In DNA form, the CDR3 reads TGTGCCATCAGTGAGTCCCCAGGAGCCTCAAGTTGGGAGTACGAGCAGTACTTC. Translated: CAISESPGASSWEYEQYF. The chain is built from TRBV10-3 and TRBJ2-7; D may be TRBD2 (5 bases). CDR3 length: 18 amino acids. The V end lost 0 bases, the J end lost 4 bases, and 22 bases lay between the germline ends. CDR1 is ENHRY and CDR2 is SYGVKD in the germline V gene.

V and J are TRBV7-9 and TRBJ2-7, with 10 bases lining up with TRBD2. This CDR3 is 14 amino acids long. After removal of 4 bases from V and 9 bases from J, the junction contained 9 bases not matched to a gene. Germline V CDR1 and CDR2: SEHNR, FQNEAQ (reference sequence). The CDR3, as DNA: TGTGCCAGCAGCTCAAGTCTCACTAGCGGGATGCAGTACTTC. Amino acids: CASSSSLTSGMQYF.

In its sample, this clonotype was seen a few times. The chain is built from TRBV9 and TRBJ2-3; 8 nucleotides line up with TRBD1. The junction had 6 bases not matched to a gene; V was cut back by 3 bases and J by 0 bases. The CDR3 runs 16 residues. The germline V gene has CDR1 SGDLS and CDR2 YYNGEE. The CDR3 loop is CASSAGTGGSTDTQYF. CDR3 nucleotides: TGTGCCAGCAGCGCCGGAACAGGGGGGAGCACAGATACGCAGTATTTT. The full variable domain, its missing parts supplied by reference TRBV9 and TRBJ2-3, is DSGVTQTPKHLITATGQRVTLRCSPRSGDLSVYWYQQSLDQGLQFLIQYYNGEERAKGNILERFSAQQFPDLHSELNLSSLELGDSALYFCASSAGTGGSTDTQYFGPGTRLTVL.